The 32 T cell receptor beta chains below come from one sample, sequenced in a study of cytomegalovirus exposure and HLA in healthy donors (dated by TCRdb to the late 2010s). The receptor library was made with the immunoSEQ multiplex PCR assay. For the multiplex PCR, a mixture combining 60 forward primers for TCR Vbeta segments and 13 reverse primers for TCR Jbeta segments was used. Drawn from immuneACCESS, this table holds only the in-frame rearrangements with V and J called that TCRdb kept. Clones are partly lost; checked studies trace under half to an unresolved V gene and leave the rest unexplained. The sample yields 90,000 to 120,000 clones; 70% to 80% were counted once. The biggest ten clones account for 5.2% of the sample. The sequenced sample consisted of PBMCs. Receptor source: a female donor in good health and CMV-seropositive.

V usage is TRBV5-4 and J usage is TRBJ2-1, with 11 bases matching TRBD2. Germline V CDR1 and CDR2: SGHNT, YYREEE (reference sequence). CDR3 length: 13 residues. Trimming at V came to 6 bases and at J to 12 bases, leaving 8 bases not matched to a gene. The CDR3 reads CASTFSGGAGQFF. CDR3 in DNA: TGTGCCAGCACCTTTAGCGGGGGGGCCGGGCAGTTCTTC.

V is TRBV5-1 and J is TRBJ1-1; 9 bases are a match to TRBD1. The ends lost 4 bases at V and 7 bases at J; junction bases unmatched: 8. This CDR3 contains 14 residues. CDR1 and CDR2 from the germline V gene are SGHRS and YFSETQ. In nucleotides, the CDR3 is TGCGCCAGCAGCCCCGGGACAGGGAGGGTTGAAGCTTTCTTT. This gives the protein CASSPGTGRVEAFF.

The chain uses TRBV7-2 and TRBJ1-6; D gene uncertain. In germline, CDR1 is SGHTA, CDR2 FQGNSA. V lost 4 bases, J lost 8 bases, and 15 bases lay in between. The CDR3 length is 15 residues. The CDR3 loop is CASSSPAVLYSPLHF. CDR3 sequence (DNA): TGTGCCAGCAGCTCTCCGGCGGTACTTTATTCACCCCTCCACTTT. Using reference TRBV7-2 and TRBJ1-6 for the parts outside the CDR3, the full variable domain is GAGVSQSPSNKVTEKGKDVELRCDPISGHTALYWYRQSLGQGLEFLIYFQGNSAPDKSGLPSDRFSAERTGGSVSTLTIQRTQQEDSAVYLCASSSPAVLYSPLHFGNGTRLTVT.

The chain employs TRBV5-4 and TRBJ2-5; 12 nucleotides line up with TRBD1. The CDR3 sequence is 14 residues long. Trimming at V came to 3 bases and at J to 6 bases, leaving 3 bases not matched to a gene. Germline V lookup: CDR1 SGHNT, CDR2 YYREEE (reference sequence). The chain's CDR3 is CASSWGDRGQTQYF. The CDR3 DNA reads as TGTGCCAGCAGCTGGGGGGACAGGGGGCAGACCCAGTACTTC.

This clone was found a few times. The gene calls are TRBV5-4 and TRBJ2-5; 8 bases agree with TRBD2. The germline CDR1 and CDR2 sequences are SGHNT and YYREEE (reference sequence). The CDR3 totals 13 residues. V gave up 4 bases and J gave up 6 bases; unmatched junction bases: 5. This CDR3 reads CASSETSVQTQYF. The CDR3, as DNA: TGTGCCAGCAGCGAGACTAGCGTCCAGACCCAGTACTTC. The full variable domain, in which reference TRBV5-4 and TRBJ2-5 provide the parts outside the CDR3, is ETGVTQSPTHLIKTRGQQVTLRCSSQSGHNTVSWYQQALGQGPQFIFQYYREEENGRGNFPPRFSGLQFPNYSSELNVNALELDDSALYLCASSETSVQTQYFGPGTRLLVL.

Only one count was recorded for this clone. The junction and the germline gene differ at one end; a read error may be behind it. The chain carries TRBV7-7 and TRBJ2-3, with 8 nucleotides matching TRBD1. Germline assignment: CDR1 SSHAT and CDR2 FNYEAQ (reference sequence). The CDR3 loop spans 13 amino acids. The DNA of the CDR3 is TGTGCTAGCAGCTTCCAGGGGGCTGGAACGCAGTATTTT. Its translation: CASSFQGAGTQYF.

The chain is built from TRBV6-6 and TRBJ1-1; possible D gene TRBD1, 6 bases. The CDR3 consists of 16 residues. V lost 5 bases and J 0 bases, leaving 16 bases between the germline ends. Per the germline V gene, CDR1 is MNHNY and CDR2 is SVGAGI (reference sequence). The CDR3 sequence is CASSKDRLRMNTEAFF. Written as DNA, the CDR3 is TGTGCCAGCAGTAAAGACAGGCTGCGTATGAACACTGAAGCTTTCTTT.

The chain employs TRBV5-5 and TRBJ2-7, with D unclear. From germline, CDR1 is SGHKS and CDR2 YYEKEE (reference sequence). V lost 3 bases and J lost 0, with 4 bases in between. The CDR3 is 12 amino acids. CDR3 amino acids: CASSWHSYEQYF. As DNA, the CDR3 is TGTGCCAGCAGCTGGCACTCCTACGAGCAGTACTTC.

V and J are TRBV9 and TRBJ1-1, with no clear D. The CDR3 is made up of 13 amino acids. CDR1 and CDR2 (germline): SGDLS, YYNGEE. V was shortened by 5 bases and J by 0 bases, with 8 bases between the two germline ends. CDR3: CASSIDMNTEAFF. For the CDR3, the DNA is TGTGCCAGCAGTATAGACATGAACACTGAAGCTTTCTTT.

CDR3 nucleotides: TGTGCCAGCAGTCCAACCCAGTACAATGAGCAGTTCTTC. This gives the protein CASSPTQYNEQFF. The rearrangement joins TRBV6-1 to TRBJ2-1; the D is unclear. Germline V gives CDR1 MNHNS, CDR2 SASEGT. The V end was cut by 5 bases, the J end by 4 bases, with 9 bases between. This CDR3 is built from 13 residues.

The rearrangement joins TRBV19 to TRBJ2-7; TRBD1 matches 8 bases. Germline CDR1 reads LNHDA; CDR2 reads SQIVND (reference sequence). V lost 4 bases and J lost 2; bases outside the gene matches: 4. This CDR3 has 14 amino acids. The CDR3 bases are TGTGCCAGTAGTACCCAGGACAGGGCCTACGAGCAGTACTTC. This codes for CASSTQDRAYEQYF.

This chain links TRBV16 with TRBJ1-5; no definite D call. The CDR3 spans 16 residues. Germline assignment: CDR1 KGHSY and CDR2 FQNENV. Trimming shortened V by 4 bases and J by 1 base, and 14 bases separated the two germline ends. In DNA form, the CDR3 reads TGTGCCAGCAGCCCCCGCGGAGGGAGAAGCAATCAGCCCCAGCATTTT. This sequence encodes CASSPRGGRSNQPQHF.

The chain combines TRBV11-2 with TRBJ1-3; D may be TRBD1 (6 bases). Germline assignment: CDR1 SGHAT and CDR2 FQNNGV. The CDR3 totals 14 residues. Trimming left V 4 bases short and J 5 bases short, with 12 bases between. The CDR3 region is CASSSPGERNTIYF. In nucleotides, the CDR3 is TGTGCCAGCAGCTCCCCAGGGGAACGAAACACCATATATTTT.

The V gene is TRBV5-1, the J gene TRBJ2-7; 7 bases agree with TRBD1. The CDR3 runs 16 residues. The ends lost 0 bases at V and 0 bases at J; junction bases unmatched: 6. CDR1 SGHRS and CDR2 YFSETQ come from the germline V gene. Here the CDR3 reads CASSLGPTGSSYEQYF. Written as DNA, the CDR3 is TGCGCCAGCAGCTTGGGACCGACAGGGAGCTCCTACGAGCAGTACTTC.

The V gene is TRBV29-1, the J gene TRBJ1-2; D is undetermined. Germline loops: CDR1 SQVTM, CDR2 ANQGSEA. This CDR3 is 11 amino acids long. Trimming took off 4 bases at V and 2 bases at J, with 5 bases between the two ends. The CDR3 bases are TGCAGCGTTGGCACAAACTATGGCTACACCTTC. Translating it yields CSVGTNYGYTF.

J is TRBJ2-1 and V is TRBV7-3, with TRBD1 identical over 9 bases. Germline CDR1 and CDR2: SGHTA and FQGTGA. V lost 5 bases, J lost 6 bases, and 8 bases stayed unmatched. This CDR3 contains 15 residues. This CDR3 reads CASSPDRGKFNEQFF. CDR3 DNA: TGTGCCAGCAGCCCGGACAGGGGAAAATTCAATGAGCAGTTCTTC.

The V call is TRBV5-4, the J call TRBJ2-2, with no clear D. The CDR3 spans 15 residues. Trimming shortened V by 0 bases and J by 4 bases, and 10 bases separated the two germline ends. The V gene's germline CDR1 is SGHNT and CDR2 YYREEE (reference sequence). The CDR3 reads CASSLDAAFTGELFF. CDR3 bases: TGTGCCAGCAGCTTGGACGCGGCTTTCACCGGGGAGCTGTTTTTT.

The chain links TRBV30 to TRBJ2-4; D might be TRBD2 (6 bases). CDR3 size: 12 residues. V was cut by 5 bases and J by 4 bases, with 9 bases left in between. Germline V gene data show CDR1 as GTSNPN and CDR2 as SVGIG (reference sequence). Here the CDR3 reads CAWGGRKNIQYF. In DNA, the CDR3 is TGTGCCTGGGGGGGGAGAAAAAACATTCAGTACTTC. The complete variable domain, with remaining parts taken from reference TRBV30 and TRBJ2-4, reads SQTIHQWPATLVQPVGSPLSLECTVEGTSNPNLYWYRQAAGRGLQLLFYSVGIGQISSEVPQNLSASRPQDRQFILSSKKLLLSDSGFYLCAWGGRKNIQYFGAGTRLSVL.

This clone was counted a single time. The rearrangement uses TRBV29-1 and TRBJ2-1; D may be TRBD1 (6 bases). CDR1 and CDR2 from the germline V gene are SQVTM and ANQGSEA. The V end was cut by 6 bases, the J end by 12 bases, with 18 bases between. CDR3 length: 12 residues. The CDR3 nucleotides read TGCAGCGTGGGGGACACCGACACTCTGCAGTTCTTC. Its protein is CSVGDTDTLQFF.

On this clone: At one boundary the junction diverges from the germline segment, which might be a read error. The chain couples TRBV7-2 to TRBJ1-1, with TRBD1 matching 10 bases. This CDR3 spans 16 amino acids. Germline CDR1 reads SGHTA; CDR2 reads FQGNSA. The CDR3 reads CASSLAGTGVATEVFF. In DNA, the CDR3 is TGTGCCAGCAGCTTAGCCGGGACAGGGGTGGCCACTGAAGTTTTCTTT.

The chain is built from TRBV4-1 and TRBJ2-2, with 14 bases identical to TRBD2. V shed 4 bases and J 8 bases; nucleotides not matched to a gene: 6. Germline CDR1 and CDR2: MGHRA and YSYEKL. The CDR3 runs to 16 residues. Written as DNA, the CDR3 is TGCGCCAGCAGCCCCGGACTAGCGGGAGGTTCGGGGGAGCTGTTTTTT. Translating gives CASSPGLAGGSGELFF.

This clone turned up a few times. The chain combines TRBV30 with TRBJ2-7; a possible D gene is TRBD1 (5 bases). The CDR3 contains 12 residues. Per germline, CDR1 GTSNPN and CDR2 SVGIG (reference sequence). V was shortened by 1 base and J by 6 bases, with 10 bases between the two germline ends. CDR3 sequence reads: CAWSGGGAEQYF. The CDR3 DNA reads TGTGCCTGGAGTGGGGGTGGGGCCGAGCAGTACTTC.

J is TRBJ2-3 and V is TRBV2; D ambiguous. With 8 bases removed from V and 1 base from J, the gap between germline ends came to 4 bases. CDR3 length equals 11 residues. Germline assignment: CDR1 SNHLY and CDR2 FYNNEI. CDR3 DNA sequence: TGTGCCAGCCGTCGCACAGATACGCAGTATTTT. Translated: CASRRTDTQYF.

The chain employs TRBV5-1 and TRBJ2-7, with 7 bases aligning to TRBD1. The germline V gene encodes CDR1 SGHRS and CDR2 YFSETQ. The CDR3 loop spans 16 amino acids. Trimming took 1 base from V and 6 from J; bases not matched to a gene: 13. The CDR3 sequence is CASSLRGTETLGEQYF. CDR3 bases: TGCGCCAGCAGCTTGCGTGGGACAGAAACGTTGGGCGAGCAGTACTTC.

This chain links TRBV5-1 with TRBJ2-5; 10 bases are shared with TRBD2. The last part of the DNA fits TRBJ2-7 better; the J call may be wrong. Per the germline V gene, CDR1 is SGHRS and CDR2 is YFSETQ. The CDR3 spans 17 residues. This CDR3 reads CASSLSAGGLASYEQYF. In nucleotides, the CDR3 is TGCGCCAGCAGCTTGTCAGCGGGAGGGTTAGCGTCCTACGAGCAGTACTTC.

This chain connects TRBV13 to TRBJ2-3, with TRBD1 as a possible D gene (6 bases). The CDR3 is 13 amino acids. With 5 bases removed from V and 5 bases from J, the gap between germline ends came to 11 bases. CDR1 PRHDT and CDR2 FYEKMQ come from the germline V gene (reference sequence). In DNA form, the CDR3 reads TGTGCCAGCAGCAACCAGGGGTTAGATACGCAGTATTTT. It encodes CASSNQGLDTQYF.

By share, this clone ranks as medium-sized. The chain joins TRBV19 to TRBJ2-1, with D hard to call. V was clipped by 5 bases and J by 3 bases, with 2 bases between them. CDR3 length: 11 residues. Germline V CDR1 and CDR2: LNHDA, SQIVND (reference sequence). CDR3 DNA: TGTGCCAGTAGTCTCTACAATGAGCAGTTCTTC. Translated, it gives CASSLYNEQFF.

This chain links TRBV4-1 with TRBJ2-7, with TRBD2 matching 8 bases. Germline values: CDR1 MGHRA, CDR2 YSYEKL. The CDR3 is 16 amino acids. V lost 0 bases and J lost 7; bases outside the gene matches: 11. CDR3: CASSQDSASGWREQYF. The DNA for the CDR3 is TGCGCCAGCAGCCAAGATTCTGCTAGCGGGTGGAGGGAGCAGTACTTC.

In this sample, this clone turned up a few times. The V gene is TRBV6-5, the J gene TRBJ1-2, with D possibly being TRBD1 (6 bases). V gave up 7 bases and J gave up 5 bases, with 20 bases separating them. The CDR3 totals 15 residues. The germline V gene encodes CDR1 MNHEY and CDR2 SVGAGI. This CDR3 reads CASNGGREGVYGYTF. As DNA, the CDR3 is TGTGCCAGCAATGGGGGCAGGGAAGGGGTATATGGCTACACCTTC.

This sequence joins TRBV19 and TRBJ2-7, with 10 bases identical to TRBD1. V was clipped by 6 bases and J by 5 bases; unmatched bases: 10. The germline V gene encodes CDR1 LNHDA and CDR2 SQIVND (reference sequence). CDR3 length: 15 residues. In DNA, the CDR3 is TGTGCCAGTAGGTCGCTGACAGGGGGCTTCCACGAGCAGTACTTC. The encoded protein is CASRSLTGGFHEQYF.

The chain has TRBV6-1 and TRBJ1-5, with no clear D. The CDR3 totals 15 residues. Germline lookup yields CDR1 MNHNS and CDR2 SASEGT. The V and J ends lost 3 bases and 1 base respectively, with 10 bases between them. Here the CDR3 reads CASSDGLLSNQPQHF. The CDR3 nucleotides are TGTGCCAGCAGTGATGGGCTACTGAGCAATCAGCCCCAGCATTTT.

V gene TRBV19 combines with J gene TRBJ1-3; possible D gene TRBD1, 5 bases. CDR3 size: 14 residues. V lost 6 bases and J 2 bases, leaving 11 bases between the germline ends. Germline assignment: CDR1 LNHDA and CDR2 SQIVND (reference sequence). The CDR3 DNA is TGTGCCAGTAGACCTCAGGGAACTGGAAACACCATATATTTT. It encodes CASRPQGTGNTIYF.